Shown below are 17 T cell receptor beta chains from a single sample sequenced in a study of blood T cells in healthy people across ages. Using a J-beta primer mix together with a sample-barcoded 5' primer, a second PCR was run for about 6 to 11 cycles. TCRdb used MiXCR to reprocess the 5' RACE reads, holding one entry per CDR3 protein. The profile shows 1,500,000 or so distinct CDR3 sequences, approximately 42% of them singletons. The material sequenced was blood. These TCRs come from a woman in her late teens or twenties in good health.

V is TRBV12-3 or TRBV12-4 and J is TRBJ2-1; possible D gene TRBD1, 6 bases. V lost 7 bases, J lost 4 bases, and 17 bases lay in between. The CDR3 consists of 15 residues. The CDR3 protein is CASTSPGGRYNEQFF. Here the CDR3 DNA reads TGTGCCAGCACCTCCCCTGGGGGCCGTTACAATGAGCAGTTCTTC.

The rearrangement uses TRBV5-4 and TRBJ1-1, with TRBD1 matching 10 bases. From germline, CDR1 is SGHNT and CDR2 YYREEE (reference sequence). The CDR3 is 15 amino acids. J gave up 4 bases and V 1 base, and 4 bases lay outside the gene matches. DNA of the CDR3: TGTGCCAGCAGCTTGCCGGGACAGGGGTTCACTGAAGCTTTCTTT. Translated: CASSLPGQGFTEAFF. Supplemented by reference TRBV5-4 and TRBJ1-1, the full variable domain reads ETGVTQSPTHLIKTRGQQVTLRCSSQSGHNTVSWYQQALGQGPQFIFQYYREEENGRGNFPPRFSGLQFPNYSSELNVNALELDDSALYLCASSLPGQGFTEAFFGQGTRLTVV.

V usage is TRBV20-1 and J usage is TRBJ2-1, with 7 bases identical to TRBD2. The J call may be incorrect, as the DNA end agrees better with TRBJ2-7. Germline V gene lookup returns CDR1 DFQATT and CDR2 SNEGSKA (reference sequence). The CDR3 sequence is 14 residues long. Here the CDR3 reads CSANGGISYNEQYF. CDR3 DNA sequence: TGCAGTGCTAACGGGGGGATTTCCTACAATGAGCAGTACTTC.

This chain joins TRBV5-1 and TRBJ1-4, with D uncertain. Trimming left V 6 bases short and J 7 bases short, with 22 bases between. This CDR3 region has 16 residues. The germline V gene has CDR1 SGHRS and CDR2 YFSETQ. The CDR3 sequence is CASNPRLLREGEKLFF. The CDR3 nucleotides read TGCGCCAGCAACCCACGCCTACTGAGGGAGGGTGAAAAACTGTTTTTT.

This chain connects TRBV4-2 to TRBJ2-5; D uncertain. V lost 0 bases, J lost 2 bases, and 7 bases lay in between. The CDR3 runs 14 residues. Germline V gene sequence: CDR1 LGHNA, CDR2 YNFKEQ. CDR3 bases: TGTGCCAGCAGCCAAGAGTCAGGTCAAGAGACCCAGTACTTC. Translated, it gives CASSQESGQETQYF.

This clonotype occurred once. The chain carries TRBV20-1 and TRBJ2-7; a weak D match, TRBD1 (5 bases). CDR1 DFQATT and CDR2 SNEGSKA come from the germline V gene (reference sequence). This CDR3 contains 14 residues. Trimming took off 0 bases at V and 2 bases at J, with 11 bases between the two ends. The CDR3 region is CSARDLDTAYEQYF. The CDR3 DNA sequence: TGCAGTGCTAGAGATTTGGACACAGCCTACGAGCAGTACTTC.

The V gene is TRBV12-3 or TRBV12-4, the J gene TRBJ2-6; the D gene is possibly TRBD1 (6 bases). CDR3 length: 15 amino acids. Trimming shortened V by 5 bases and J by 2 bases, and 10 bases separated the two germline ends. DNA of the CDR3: TGTGCCAGCAGTCCACGGACAGCTGGGGCCAACGTCCTGACTTTC. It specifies CASSPRTAGANVLTF.

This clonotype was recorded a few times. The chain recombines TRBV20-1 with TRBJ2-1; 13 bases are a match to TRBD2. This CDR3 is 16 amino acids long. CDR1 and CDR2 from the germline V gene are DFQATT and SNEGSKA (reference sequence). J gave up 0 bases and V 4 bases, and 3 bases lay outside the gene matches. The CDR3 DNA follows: TGCAGTGCTAAAACTAGCGGGGGGGCCTCCTACAATGAGCAGTTCTTC. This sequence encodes CSAKTSGGASYNEQFF.

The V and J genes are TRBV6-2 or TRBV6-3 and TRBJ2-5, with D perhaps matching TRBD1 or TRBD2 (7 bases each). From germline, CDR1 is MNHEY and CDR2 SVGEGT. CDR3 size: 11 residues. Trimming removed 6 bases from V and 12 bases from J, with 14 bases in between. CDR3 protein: CASSQGGSKYF. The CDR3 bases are TGTGCCAGCAGCCAGGGGGGGTCTAAGTACTTC.

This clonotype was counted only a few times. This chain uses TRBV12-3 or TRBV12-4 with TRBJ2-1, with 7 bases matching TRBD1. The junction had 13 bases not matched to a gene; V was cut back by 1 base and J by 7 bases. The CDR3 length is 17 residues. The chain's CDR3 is CASSLGRQGERRNEQFF. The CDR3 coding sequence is TGTGCCAGCAGTTTAGGCAGACAGGGCGAACGTAGGAATGAGCAGTTCTTC.

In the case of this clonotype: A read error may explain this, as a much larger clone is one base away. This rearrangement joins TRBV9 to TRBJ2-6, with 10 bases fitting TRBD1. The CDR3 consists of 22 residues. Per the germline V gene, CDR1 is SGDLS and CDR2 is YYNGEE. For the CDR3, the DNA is TGTGCCAGCAGCGCCTCCGTCGCGGGTTGGGGACAGGGGAGGTATGGGGCCAACGTCCGGACTTTC. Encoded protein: CASSASVAGWGQGRYGANVRTF.

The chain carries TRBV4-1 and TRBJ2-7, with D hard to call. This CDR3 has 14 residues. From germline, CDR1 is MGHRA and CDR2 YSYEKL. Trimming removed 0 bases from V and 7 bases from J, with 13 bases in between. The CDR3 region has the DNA TGCGCCAGCAGCCAAGAAGCCGCGTTATATGAGCAGTACTTC. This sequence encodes CASSQEAALYEQYF.

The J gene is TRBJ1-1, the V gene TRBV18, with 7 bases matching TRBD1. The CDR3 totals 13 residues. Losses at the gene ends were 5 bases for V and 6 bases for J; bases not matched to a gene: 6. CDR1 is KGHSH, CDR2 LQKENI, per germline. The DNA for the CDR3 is TGTGCCAGCTCAAATCAGGGGGAGGCTGAAGCTTTCTTT. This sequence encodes CASSNQGEAEAFF.

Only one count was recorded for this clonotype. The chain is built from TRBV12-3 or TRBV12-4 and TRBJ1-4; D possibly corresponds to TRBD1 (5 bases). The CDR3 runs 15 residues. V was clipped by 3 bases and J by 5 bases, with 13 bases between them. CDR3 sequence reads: CASSFSWGINEKLFF. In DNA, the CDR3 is TGTGCCAGCAGTTTCAGTTGGGGCATCAATGAAAAACTGTTTTTT.

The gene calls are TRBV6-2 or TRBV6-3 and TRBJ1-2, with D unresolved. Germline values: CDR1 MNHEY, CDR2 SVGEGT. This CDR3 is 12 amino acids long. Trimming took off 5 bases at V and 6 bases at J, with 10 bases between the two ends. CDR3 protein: CASSTTKDGYTF. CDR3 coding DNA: TGTGCCAGCAGTACTACCAAGGATGGCTACACCTTC.

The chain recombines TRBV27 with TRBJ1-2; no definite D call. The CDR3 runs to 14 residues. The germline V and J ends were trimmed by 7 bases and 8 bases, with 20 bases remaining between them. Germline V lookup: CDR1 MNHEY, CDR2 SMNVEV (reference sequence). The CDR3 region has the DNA TGTGCCAGCACCTTGGTGGGAGGTACGGGCGGCTACACCTTC. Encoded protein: CASTLVGGTGGYTF.

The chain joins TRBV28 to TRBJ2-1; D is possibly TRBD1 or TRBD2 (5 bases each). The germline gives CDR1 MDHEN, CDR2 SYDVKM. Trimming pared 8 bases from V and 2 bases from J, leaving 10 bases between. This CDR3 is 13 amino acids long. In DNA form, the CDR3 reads TGTGCCAGCGGATCGGGGCCCTACAATGAGCAGTTCTTC. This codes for CASGSGPYNEQFF.